The present entry profiles one T cell receptor beta chain with its context. Sequencing was performed with immunoSEQ multiplex PCR; in TCRdb, only in-frame clones are kept and a portion is missing. The sample carries 150,000 or so clones, around 82% recorded once. This entry belongs to a study of blood T cell repertoires in COVID-19. For the study at large: Sites in the United States, Italy and Spain provided acute and convalescent COVID-19 samples. Sources were T cells, B-cell-depleted T cells, or PBMCs; the material itself was cDNA or gDNA.

This CDR3 is 15 amino acids long. Germline CDR1 is SGHTA and CDR2 is FQGNSA. After removal of 5 bases from V and 7 bases from J, the junction contained 9 bases not matched to a gene. The rearrangement uses TRBV7-2 and TRBJ2-1; the match to TRBD2 covers 9 bases. The TCR sequence derives from a human donor in a cohort sampled during active COVID-19. Sequencing was done on a sample of peripheral blood. In nucleotides, the CDR3 is TGTGCCAGCAGCCCGCCTGGCGGGAGGGGGAATGAGCAGTTCTTC. Encoded protein: CASSPPGGRGNEQFF.